What follows are 17 T cell receptor beta chains derived from one specimen sequenced in a study of tissue T cells after allogeneic stem cell transplantation. TCRdb's copy holds only in-frame clones and misses some; the assay was immunoSEQ multiplex PCR. The sample lists around 8,700 clones; around 40% were seen once. Specified time point: mouse harvest day 7 after allogeneic transplant. Each mouse received 10^7 T-cell-depleted marrow cells plus 10^6 splenic CD5+ T cells by tail vein. The sample was skin. The source is a female BALB/c mouse given C57BL/6 T cells with graft-versus-host disease after an allogeneic hematopoietic cell transplant.

With regard to this clone: Genes and germline are mouse. Incomplete CDR3 DNA: TGCTCCAGACTGGGGGGGCCTAGTGCAGAAACGCTGTAT. Encoded protein: CSRLGGPSAETLY. The entire CDR3 is CSRLGGPSAETLYF. This chain joins TRBV23 and TRBJ2-3; the D segment call TRBD2 is taken from the table without a DNA check. The read comes to an end 1 residue before the CDR3 does, leaving the germline J gene to fill in the end. The CDR3 runs 14 residues. Germline values: CDR1 KGHTA, CDR2 FQNQQP.

About this clone: Genes and germline are mouse. The sequenced fragment ends 1 residue before the CDR3 boundary, so the rest is inferred from the germline J gene. This sequence joins TRBV23 and TRBJ2-4; the listed D gene, TRBD2, was not tested against the DNA. CDR1 is KGHTA and CDR2 is FQNQQP in the germline V gene. The CDR3 totals 13 residues. CDR3 sequence reads: CSDSTGFQNTLYF. CDR3 DNA, as far as it was read: TGCTCCGATTCGACTGGGTTTCAAAACACCTTGTAC.

This clone was counted between two and nine times. The listed genes are named as in mouse. Read coverage stops 1 residue before the CDR3 terminus; the germline J gene supplies the remainder. This chain links TRBV26 with TRBJ2-4, with a tentative D call TRBD2 (7 bases). In germline, CDR1 is KGHPV, CDR2 FQNQEV (reference sequence). V was pared by 0 bases and J by 0 bases, with 10 bases between. The CDR3 runs to 16 residues. The sequenced CDR3 bases are TGTGCCAGCAGTCTGTCTGGGGGGCCTAGTCAAAACACCTTGTAC. The encoded protein is CASSLSGGPSQNTLY. The CDR3 as a whole reads CASSLSGGPSQNTLYF.

Remarks on this clone: Genes and germline are mouse. Read data end 1 residue before the CDR3 end; the end is taken from the germline J gene. V gene TRBV3 combines with J gene TRBJ2-1; D is undetermined. V was clipped by 3 bases and J by 7 bases, with 7 bases between them. This CDR3 spans 12 amino acids. Germline V gene lookup returns CDR1 SNHLY and CDR2 FYNGKV (reference sequence). The CDR3 reads CASSLSGAEQFF. CDR3 DNA (partial): TGTGCCAGCAGCTTGTCGGGGGCTGAGCAGTTC.

Of note for this clone: The listed genes are named as in mouse. The CDR3 goes on 1 residue after the read ends, and that part is filled in from the germline J gene. The chain employs TRBV20 and TRBJ1-2, with a possible D match to TRBD1 (5 bases). V shed 1 base and J shed 2 bases, with 8 bases lying between them. The CDR3 runs 13 residues. Looked up from germline, CDR1 is GFQATS and CDR2 is STVNSAI. This CDR3 is CGARAGTNSDYTF. The CDR3 DNA, read in part, is TGTGGTGCTAGGGCAGGGACGAACTCCGACTACACC.

As concerns this clone: Gene and germline names: mouse. Coverage ceases 1 residue before the CDR3 finishes, and the germline J gene fills in the end. This sequence joins TRBV16 and TRBJ2-5; 9 nucleotides agree with TRBD1. This CDR3 has 14 amino acids. Per the germline V gene, CDR1 is SGHSA and CDR2 is FRNQAP. After removal of 3 bases from V and 6 bases from J, the junction contained 4 bases not matched to a gene. The CDR3: CASSFGTGRDTQYF. The sequenced part of the CDR3 DNA is TGTGCAAGCAGCTTCGGGACAGGGCGGGACACCCAGTAC.

As to this clone: The listed genes are named as in mouse. The CDR3 end lies 1 residue beyond the end of the read and is filled in from the germline J gene. The V call is TRBV15, the J call TRBJ1-1, with D unclear. Deletions cut 3 bases from V and 1 base from J, with 3 bases between. The CDR3 loop spans 12 amino acids. Germline loops: CDR1 SGHND, CDR2 FRSKSL. The part of the CDR3 DNA that was read is TGTGCCAGCAGTTTCGTAAACACAGAAGTCTTC. This gives the protein CASSFVNTEVF. The complete CDR3 sequence is CASSFVNTEVFF.

The count of this clone is one. Gene names are mouse gene names. Sequencing ends 1 residue short of the CDR3 end; the germline J gene provides the rest. The chain is built from TRBV3 and TRBJ2-4; a possible D gene is TRBD1 (6 bases). Germline CDR1 is SNHLY and CDR2 is FYNGKV (reference sequence). The CDR3 sequence is 13 residues long. V shed 5 bases and J shed 5 bases, with 11 bases lying between them. The CDR3 protein is CASSPGEGNTLYF. CDR3 DNA (partial): TGTGCCAGCAGCCCAGGGGAAGGAAACACCTTGTAC. The variable domain in full, completed from reference TRBV3 and TRBJ2-4, reads GPKVLQIPSHQIIDMGQMVTLNCDPVSNHLYFYWYKQILGQQMEFLVNFYNGKVMEKSKLFKDQFSVERPDGSYFTLKIQPTALEDSAVYFCASSPGEGNTLYFGAGTRLSVL.

About this clone: Gene names are mouse gene names. The sequenced part of the CDR3 DNA is TGTGCCAGCAGTCTGGGACTGGGGGCAAACACCGGGCAGCTCTAC. Its protein is CASSLGLGANTGQLY. The CDR3 in its entirety is CASSLGLGANTGQLYF. The V gene is TRBV26, the J gene TRBJ2-2; 10 positions match TRBD2. The read ends 1 residue before the CDR3 terminus; that terminus is restored from the germline J gene. The CDR3 runs 16 residues. Trimming took 2 bases from V and 0 from J; bases not matched to a gene: 0. Germline V gene lookup returns CDR1 KGHPV and CDR2 FQNQEV (reference sequence).

As concerns this clone: Gene names refer to mouse genes. With the read ending 1 residue before the CDR3 end, the germline J gene is used to fill in that end. The V and J genes are TRBV23 and TRBJ1-1. The V gene's germline CDR1 is KGHTA and CDR2 FQNQQP. The CDR3 runs to 13 residues. The CDR3 spells CSSSSEANTEVFF. The sequenced part of the CDR3 DNA is TGCTCCAGCAGTTCGGAAGCAAACACAGAAGTCTTC.

Comment on this clone: Here the gene names and germline are mouse. Read coverage stops 1 residue before the CDR3 terminus; the germline J gene supplies the remainder. V gene TRBV16 combines with J gene TRBJ1-3; D gene uncertain. The V gene's germline CDR1 is SGHSA and CDR2 FRNQAP. The CDR3 runs 14 residues. Trimming stripped 5 bases from V and 0 bases from J, with 8 bases between. The CDR3 bases that were read are TGTGCAAGCAGCCCTCCGCGTTCTGGAAATACGCTCTAT. Translating it yields CASSPPRSGNTLY. The whole CDR3 protein is CASSPPRSGNTLYF. The full variable domain, in which reference TRBV16 and TRBJ1-3 provide the parts outside the CDR3, is NAGVIQTPRHKVTGKGQEATLWCEPISGHSAVFWYRQTIVQGLEFLTYFRNQAPIDDSGMPKERFSAQMPNQSHSTLKIQSTQPQDSAVYLCASSPPRSGNTLYFGEGSRLIVV.

As to this clone: The gene names here belong to mouse. The CDR3 end is not reached by the read, which stops 1 residue before it; the germline J gene fills it in. The V and J genes are TRBV3 and TRBJ2-2; D gene ambiguous. V lost 1 base and J lost 0, with 3 bases in between. The V gene's germline CDR1 is SNHLY and CDR2 FYNGKV (reference sequence). This CDR3 spans 14 amino acids. CDR3 DNA (partial): TGTGCCAGCAGCTTAGTAGCAAACACCGGGCAGCTCTAC. It yields the protein CASSLVANTGQLY. The full CDR3 reads CASSLVANTGQLYF.

With regard to this clone: Mouse names are used for the genes. The CDR3 extends 1 residue past the end of the read, so its final part is completed from the germline J gene. The rearrangement uses TRBV16 and TRBJ1-1; D might be TRBD1 (5 bases). Trimming shortened V by 3 bases and J by 3 bases, and 5 bases separated the two germline ends. This CDR3 region has 12 residues. CDR1 and CDR2 (germline): SGHSA, FRNQAP. The part of the CDR3 DNA that was read is TGTGCAAGCAGCTTCAGGGACACAGAAGTCTTC. Amino acid sequence: CASSFRDTEVF. The full CDR3 sequence reads CASSFRDTEVFF.

This clone turned up a few times. Mouse gene names apply. The read terminates 1 residue before the CDR3 end, so the remaining end is supplied by the germline J gene. This rearrangement joins TRBV16 to TRBJ2-7; the match to TRBD1 covers 7 bases. The CDR3 has 13 residues. V was clipped by 5 bases and J by 2 bases; unmatched bases: 3. From germline, CDR1 is SGHSA and CDR2 FRNQAP. CDR3 DNA (partial): TGTGCAAGCAGCCTCGGGACAGCCTATGAACAGTAC. Protein sequence: CASSLGTAYEQY. The CDR3, in full, reads CASSLGTAYEQYF.

For this clone: Mouse gene names apply. The read ends 1 residue before the CDR3 terminus; that terminus is restored from the germline J gene. The chain joins TRBV26 to TRBJ2-4; 7 bases fit TRBD2. J gave up 1 base and V 4 bases, and 8 bases lay outside the gene matches. Germline V gives CDR1 KGHPV, CDR2 FQNQEV (reference sequence). The CDR3 consists of 16 residues. The CDR3 reads CASSPPGGYGQNTLYF. Incomplete CDR3 DNA: TGTGCCAGCAGTCCCCCTGGGGGATACGGTCAAAACACCTTGTAC.

On this clone: Gene names refer to mouse genes. With the read ending 1 residue before the CDR3 end, the germline J gene is used to fill in that end. The V call is TRBV15, the J call TRBJ2-7; tentatively, D is TRBD2 (5 bases). CDR3 length: 12 residues. Germline CDR1 and CDR2: SGHND and FRSKSL. Trimming shortened V by 2 bases and J by 7 bases, and 9 bases separated the two germline ends. The covered CDR3 bases are TGTGCCAGCAGTTTAATGGGGTGGGAACAGTAC. It yields the protein CASSLMGWEQY. The complete CDR3 reads CASSLMGWEQYF. The entire variable domain, with the rest obtained from reference TRBV15 and TRBJ2-7, is as follows: DAGVTQTPRHEVAEKGQTIILKCEPVSGHNDLFWYRQTKIQGLELLSYFRSKSLMEDGGAFKDRFKAEMLNSSFSTLKIQPTEPKDSAVYLCASSLMGWEQYFGPGTRLTVL.

This clone turned up a few times. Genes and germline are mouse. The CDR3 reads CASSRASYEQYF. The sequenced CDR3 bases are TGTGCCAGCAGTCGGGCCAGCTATGAACAGTAC. The V and J genes are TRBV26 and TRBJ2-7; no clear D. The sequenced fragment ends 1 residue before the CDR3 boundary, so the rest is inferred from the germline J gene. Trimming cost V 4 bases and J 3 bases, with 7 bases left between them. In germline, CDR1 is KGHPV, CDR2 FQNQEV (reference sequence). The CDR3 sequence is 12 residues long.